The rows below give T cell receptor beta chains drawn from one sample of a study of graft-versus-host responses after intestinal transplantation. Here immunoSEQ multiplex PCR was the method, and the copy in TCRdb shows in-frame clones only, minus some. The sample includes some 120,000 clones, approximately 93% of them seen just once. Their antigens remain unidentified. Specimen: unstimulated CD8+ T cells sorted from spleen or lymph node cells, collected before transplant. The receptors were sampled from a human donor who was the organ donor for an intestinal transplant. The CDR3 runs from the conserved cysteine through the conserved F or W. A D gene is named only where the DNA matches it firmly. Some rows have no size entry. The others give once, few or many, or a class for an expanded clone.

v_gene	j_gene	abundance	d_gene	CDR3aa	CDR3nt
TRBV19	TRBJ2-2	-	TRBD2	CASSRTSGRAGELFF	TGTGCCAGTAGCAGGACTAGCGGGAGGGCCGGGGAGCTGTTTTTT
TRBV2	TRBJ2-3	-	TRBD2	CASTNGLAGGLQITDTQYF	TGTGCCAGCACTAACGGACTAGCGGGAGGGCTGCAGATCACAGATACGCAGTATTTT
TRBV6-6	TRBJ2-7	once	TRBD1	CASTKGDRGSYEQYF	TGTGCCAGCACTAAAGGGGACAGGGGTTCCTACGAGCAGTACTTC
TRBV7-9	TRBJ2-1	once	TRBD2	CASSPESSGSGSHNEQFF	TGTGCCAGCAGCCCTGAATCGTCGGGGAGCGGGAGCCACAATGAGCAGTTCTTC
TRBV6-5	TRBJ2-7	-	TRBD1	CASSYRDRGGDEQYF	TGTGCCAGCAGTTATCGGGACAGGGGAGGCGACGAGCAGTACTTC
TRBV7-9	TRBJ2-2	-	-	CASSWDGVWNTGELFF	TGTGCCAGCAGCTGGGACGGGGTCTGGAACACCGGGGAGCTGTTTTTT
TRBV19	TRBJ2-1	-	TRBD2	CASSPNRLAGGNNEQFF	TGTGCCAGTAGCCCGAATAGACTAGCGGGAGGGAACAATGAGCAGTTCTTC
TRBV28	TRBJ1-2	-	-	CASSFKVGQTLIWGYTF	TGTGCCAGCAGTTTCAAAGTCGGTCAGACACTGATCTGGGGCTACACCTTC
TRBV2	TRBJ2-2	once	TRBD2	CASSLAGVDTGELFF	TGTGCCAGCAGTCTAGCGGGAGTGGACACCGGGGAGCTGTTTTTT
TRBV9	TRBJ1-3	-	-	CASSPTVLNTIYF	TGTGCCAGCAGCCCCACCGTTTTGAACACCATATATTTT
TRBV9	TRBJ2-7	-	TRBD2	CASSVEGLAGDEQYF	TGTGCCAGCAGCGTAGAAGGCCTAGCGGGAGACGAGCAGTACTTC
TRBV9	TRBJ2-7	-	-	CASSPRTDPYEQYF	TGTGCCAGCAGCCCACGGACGGACCCCTACGAGCAGTACTTC
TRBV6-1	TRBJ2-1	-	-	CASSVYSAREYNEQFF	TGTGCCAGCAGTGTATATAGCGCGAGGGAGTACAATGAGCAGTTCTTC
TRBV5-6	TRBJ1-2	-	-	CASSLVGYYTF	TGTGCCAGCAGCTTGGTTGGCTACTACACCTTC
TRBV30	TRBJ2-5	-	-	CAWSVPGAQETQYF	TGTGCCTGGAGTGTACCAGGGGCTCAAGAGACCCAGTACTTC
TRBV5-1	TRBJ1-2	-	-	CASSLGRPPPNGYTF	TGCGCCAGCAGCTTGGGACGGCCGCCTCCTAATGGCTACACCTTC
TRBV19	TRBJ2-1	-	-	CASSMESRDNEQFF	TGTGCCAGTAGTATGGAGAGTCGAGACAATGAGCAGTTCTTC
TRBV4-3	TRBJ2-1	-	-	CASSQEVSGTYRGNEQFF	TGCGCCAGCAGCCAAGAGGTATCCGGGACATACCGAGGAAATGAGCAGTTCTTC
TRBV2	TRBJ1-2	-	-	CASSGPLAANYGYTF	TGTGCCAGCAGTGGGCCCCTTGCAGCTAACTATGGCTACACCTTC
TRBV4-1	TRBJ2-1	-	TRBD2	CASSQELGRGRYNEQFF	TGCGCCAGCAGCCAAGAATTGGGCCGCGGGAGGTACAATGAGCAGTTCTTC
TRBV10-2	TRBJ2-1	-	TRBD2	CASWTSVSYNEQFF	TGCGCCAGCTGGACTAGCGTCTCCTACAATGAGCAGTTCTTC
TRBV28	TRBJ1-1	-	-	CASSLILGSTGTEAFF	TGTGCCAGCAGTTTAATCCTGGGATCGACGGGCACTGAAGCTTTCTTT
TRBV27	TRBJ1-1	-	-	CASGYREGNTEAFF	TGTGCCAGCGGATACAGGGAAGGGAACACTGAAGCTTTCTTT
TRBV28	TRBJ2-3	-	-	CATTKGGARTDTQYF	TGTGCCACCACCAAAGGGGGAGCCCGAACAGATACGCAGTATTTT
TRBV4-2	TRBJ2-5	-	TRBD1	CASSLNPGQTETQYF	TGTGCCAGCAGTCTTAACCCGGGACAGACCGAGACCCAGTACTTC